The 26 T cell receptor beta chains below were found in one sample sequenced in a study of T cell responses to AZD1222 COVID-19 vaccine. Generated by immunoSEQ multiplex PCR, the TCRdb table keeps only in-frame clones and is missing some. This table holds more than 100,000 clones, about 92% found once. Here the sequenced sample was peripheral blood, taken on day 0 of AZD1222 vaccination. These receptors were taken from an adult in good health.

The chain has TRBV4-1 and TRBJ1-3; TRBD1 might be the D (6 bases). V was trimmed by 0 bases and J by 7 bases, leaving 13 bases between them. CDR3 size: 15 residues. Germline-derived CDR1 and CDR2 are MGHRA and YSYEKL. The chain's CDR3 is CASSQDLGGGNTIYF. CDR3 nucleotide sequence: TGCGCCAGCAGCCAAGATTTAGGCGGGGGCAACACCATATATTTT.

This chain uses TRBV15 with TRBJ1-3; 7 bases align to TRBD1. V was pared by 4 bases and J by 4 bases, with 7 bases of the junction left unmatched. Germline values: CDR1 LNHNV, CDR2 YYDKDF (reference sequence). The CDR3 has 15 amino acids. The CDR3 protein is CATSNRQGPGNTIYF. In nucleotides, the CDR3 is TGTGCCACCAGCAACAGACAGGGCCCGGGAAACACCATATATTTT.

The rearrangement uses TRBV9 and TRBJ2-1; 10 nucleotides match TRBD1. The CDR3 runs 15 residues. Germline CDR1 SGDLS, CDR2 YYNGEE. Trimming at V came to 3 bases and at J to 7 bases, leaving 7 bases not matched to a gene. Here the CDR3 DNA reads TGTGCCAGCAGCGGGACAGGGGGAGTTAGGAATGAGCAGTTCTTC. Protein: CASSGTGGVRNEQFF.

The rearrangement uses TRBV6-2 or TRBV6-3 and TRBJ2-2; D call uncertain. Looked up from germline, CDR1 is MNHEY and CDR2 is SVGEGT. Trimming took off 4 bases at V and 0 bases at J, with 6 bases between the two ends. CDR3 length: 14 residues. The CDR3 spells CASSFGTNTGELFF. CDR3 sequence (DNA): TGTGCCAGCAGTTTCGGTACGAACACCGGGGAGCTGTTTTTT.

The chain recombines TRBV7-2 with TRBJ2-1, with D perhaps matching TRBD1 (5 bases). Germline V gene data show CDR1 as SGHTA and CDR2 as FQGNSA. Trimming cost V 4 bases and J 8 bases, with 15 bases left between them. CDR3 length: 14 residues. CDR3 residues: CASSSSRVGDEQFF. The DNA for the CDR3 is TGTGCCAGCAGCTCGTCCAGGGTCGGCGATGAGCAGTTCTTC.

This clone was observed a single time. This chain's CDR3 is CASSSLGGANYNEQFF. The CDR3 bases are TGTGCCAGTAGCTCATTGGGGGGGGCTAATTACAATGAGCAGTTCTTC. The J gene is TRBJ2-1, the V gene TRBV19, with D perhaps TRBD2 (7 bases). V was shortened by 6 bases and J by 4 bases, with 19 bases between the two germline ends. The CDR3 is 16 residues long. CDR1 and CDR2 (germline): LNHDA, SQIVND (reference sequence).

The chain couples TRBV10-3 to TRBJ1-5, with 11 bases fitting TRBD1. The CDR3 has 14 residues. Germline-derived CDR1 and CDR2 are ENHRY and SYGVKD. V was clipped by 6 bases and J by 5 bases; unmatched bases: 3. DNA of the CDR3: TGTGCCATCAGCGCGGGACAGGGGGATCAGCCCCAGCATTTT. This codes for CAISAGQGDQPQHF.

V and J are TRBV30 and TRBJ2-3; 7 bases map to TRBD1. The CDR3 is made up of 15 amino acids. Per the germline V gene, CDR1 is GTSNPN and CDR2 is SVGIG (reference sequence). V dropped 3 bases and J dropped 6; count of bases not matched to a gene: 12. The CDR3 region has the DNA TGTGCCTGGAGCCGACAGGGACAAGGGGGTGATACGCAGTATTTT. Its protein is CAWSRQGQGGDTQYF.

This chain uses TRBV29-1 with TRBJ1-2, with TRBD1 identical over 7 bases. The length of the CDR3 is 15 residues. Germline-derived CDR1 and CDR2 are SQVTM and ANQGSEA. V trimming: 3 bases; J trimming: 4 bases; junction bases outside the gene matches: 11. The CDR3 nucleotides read TGCAGCGTTGATGAGATGGCAGGGGGTGGCTATGGCTACACCTTC. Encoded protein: CSVDEMAGGGYGYTF.

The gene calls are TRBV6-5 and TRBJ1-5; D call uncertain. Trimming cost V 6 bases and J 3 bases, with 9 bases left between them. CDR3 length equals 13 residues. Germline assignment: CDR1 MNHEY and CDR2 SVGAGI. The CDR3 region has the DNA TGTGCCAGCAGCGGAACCGTCAATCAGCCCCAGCATTTT. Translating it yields CASSGTVNQPQHF.

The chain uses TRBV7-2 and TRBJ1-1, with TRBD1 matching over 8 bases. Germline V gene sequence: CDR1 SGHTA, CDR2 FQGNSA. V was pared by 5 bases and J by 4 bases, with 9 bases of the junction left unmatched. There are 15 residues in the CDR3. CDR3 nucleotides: TGTGCCAGCAGCCTCAACGGACAGGGCGGCACTGAAGCTTTCTTT. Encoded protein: CASSLNGQGGTEAFF.

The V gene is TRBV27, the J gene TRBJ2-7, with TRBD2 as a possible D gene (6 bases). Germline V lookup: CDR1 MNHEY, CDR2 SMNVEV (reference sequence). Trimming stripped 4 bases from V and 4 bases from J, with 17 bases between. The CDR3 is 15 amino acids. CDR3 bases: TGTGCCAGCAGTTCGGGTCAGGCAGGGAGGTACGAGCAGTACTTC. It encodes CASSSGQAGRYEQYF.

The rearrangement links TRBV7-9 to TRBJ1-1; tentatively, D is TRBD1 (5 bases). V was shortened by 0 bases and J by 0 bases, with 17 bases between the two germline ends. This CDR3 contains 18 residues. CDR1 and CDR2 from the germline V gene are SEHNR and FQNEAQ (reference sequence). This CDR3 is CASSLAGGGSWLNTEAFF. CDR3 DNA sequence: TGTGCCAGCAGCTTAGCCGGTGGGGGGTCTTGGTTGAACACTGAAGCTTTCTTT.

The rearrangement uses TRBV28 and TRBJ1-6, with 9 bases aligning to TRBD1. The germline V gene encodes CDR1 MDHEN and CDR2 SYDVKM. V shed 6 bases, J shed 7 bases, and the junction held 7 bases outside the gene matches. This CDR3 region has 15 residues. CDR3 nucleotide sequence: TGTGCCAGCAGGTATACCGGACAGGGGAATTCACCCCTCCACTTT. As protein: CASRYTGQGNSPLHF.

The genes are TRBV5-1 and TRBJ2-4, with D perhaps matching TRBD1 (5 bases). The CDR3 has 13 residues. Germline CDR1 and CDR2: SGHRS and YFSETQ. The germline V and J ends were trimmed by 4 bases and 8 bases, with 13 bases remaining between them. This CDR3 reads CASSPATADIQYF. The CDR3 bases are TGCGCCAGCAGCCCCGCGACAGCAGACATTCAGTACTTC.

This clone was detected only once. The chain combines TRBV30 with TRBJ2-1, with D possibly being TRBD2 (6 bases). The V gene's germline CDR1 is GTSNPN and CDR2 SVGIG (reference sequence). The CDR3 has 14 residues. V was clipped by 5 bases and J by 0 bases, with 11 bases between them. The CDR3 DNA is TGTGCCTGGGACCGGGGGAGCTCCTACAATGAGCAGTTCTTC. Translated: CAWDRGSSYNEQFF.

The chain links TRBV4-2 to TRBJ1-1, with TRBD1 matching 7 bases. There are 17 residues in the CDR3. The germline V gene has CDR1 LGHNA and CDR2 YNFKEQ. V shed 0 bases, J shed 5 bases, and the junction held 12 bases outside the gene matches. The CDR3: CASSQEGTVRAYTEAFF. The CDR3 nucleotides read TGTGCCAGCAGCCAAGAAGGGACAGTACGGGCCTATACTGAAGCTTTCTTT.

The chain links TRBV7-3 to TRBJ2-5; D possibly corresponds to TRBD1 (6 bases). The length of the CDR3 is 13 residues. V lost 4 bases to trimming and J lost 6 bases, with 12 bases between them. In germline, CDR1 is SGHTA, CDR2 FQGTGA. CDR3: CASSSQGGQTQYF. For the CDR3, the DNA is TGTGCCAGCAGCTCACAGGGCGGACAGACCCAGTACTTC.

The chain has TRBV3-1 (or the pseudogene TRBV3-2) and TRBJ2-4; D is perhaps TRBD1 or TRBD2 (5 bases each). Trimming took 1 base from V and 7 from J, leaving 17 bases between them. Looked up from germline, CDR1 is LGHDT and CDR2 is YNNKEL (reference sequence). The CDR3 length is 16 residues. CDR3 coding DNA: TGTGCCAGCAGCCAAGCCCCAGTCCATTGGGGGAACATTCAGTACTTC. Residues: CASSQAPVHWGNIQYF.

The CDR3 protein is CSVTDGTNYGYTF. For the CDR3, the DNA is TGCAGCGTTACGGACGGAACTAACTATGGCTACACCTTC. V gene TRBV29-1 combines with J gene TRBJ1-2; D gene ambiguous. V was clipped by 5 bases and J by 0 bases, with 10 bases between them. The CDR3 length is 13 residues. Germline V gives CDR1 SQVTM, CDR2 ANQGSEA.

This chain's CDR3 is CASRRLAGINNEQFF. The CDR3 nucleotides read TGTGCCAGCAGGCGACTAGCGGGGATTAACAATGAGCAGTTCTTC. The J gene is TRBJ2-1, the V gene TRBV2; the match to TRBD2 covers 11 bases. V was clipped by 6 bases and J by 5 bases; unmatched bases: 6. The CDR3 has 15 amino acids. Germline loops: CDR1 SNHLY, CDR2 FYNNEI.

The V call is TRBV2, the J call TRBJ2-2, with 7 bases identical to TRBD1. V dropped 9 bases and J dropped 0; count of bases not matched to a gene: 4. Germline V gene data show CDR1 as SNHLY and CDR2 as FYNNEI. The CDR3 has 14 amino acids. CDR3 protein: CASTGTANTGELFF. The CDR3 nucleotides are TGTGCCAGTACCGGGACAGCGAACACCGGGGAGCTGTTTTTT.

The CDR3 DNA reads as TGTGCCAGCAGCCACCCAAGTGCCTGGGGGGAACCGAACACCGGGGAGCTGTTTTTT. Translating it yields CASSHPSAWGEPNTGELFF. This chain joins TRBV11-2 and TRBJ2-2, with D perhaps matching TRBD2 (6 bases). Trimming stripped 5 bases from V and 0 bases from J, with 22 bases between. Germline V lookup: CDR1 SGHAT, CDR2 FQNNGV. The CDR3 contains 19 residues.

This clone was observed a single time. CDR3: CASSNSRDSDEKLFF. The CDR3 DNA follows: TGTGCCAGCAGCAATTCTCGGGACAGTGATGAAAAACTGTTTTTT. The chain recombines TRBV21-1 with TRBJ1-4; TRBD1 reflects the table's D call only, with no check against the DNA. TRBV21-1 is a recognized pseudogene. The CDR3 has 15 residues.

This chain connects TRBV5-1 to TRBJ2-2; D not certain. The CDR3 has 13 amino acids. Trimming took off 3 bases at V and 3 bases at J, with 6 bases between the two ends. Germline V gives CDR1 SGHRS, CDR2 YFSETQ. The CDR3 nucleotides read TGCGCCAGCAGCTCGACATACACCGGGGAGCTGTTTTTT. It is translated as CASSSTYTGELFF.

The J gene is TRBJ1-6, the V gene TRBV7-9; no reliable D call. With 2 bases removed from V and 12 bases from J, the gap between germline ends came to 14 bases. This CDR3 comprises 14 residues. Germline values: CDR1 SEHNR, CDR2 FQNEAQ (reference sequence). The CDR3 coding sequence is TGTGCCAGCAGCTTAATCTTGGGGAGCGGACCCCTCCACTTT. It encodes CASSLILGSGPLHF. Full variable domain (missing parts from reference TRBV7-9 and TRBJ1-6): DTGVSQNPRHKITKRGQNVTFRCDPISEHNRLYWYRQTLGQGPEFLTYFQNEAQLEKSRLLSDRFSAERPKGSFSTLEIQRTEQGDSAMYLCASSLILGSGPLHFGNGTRLTVT.